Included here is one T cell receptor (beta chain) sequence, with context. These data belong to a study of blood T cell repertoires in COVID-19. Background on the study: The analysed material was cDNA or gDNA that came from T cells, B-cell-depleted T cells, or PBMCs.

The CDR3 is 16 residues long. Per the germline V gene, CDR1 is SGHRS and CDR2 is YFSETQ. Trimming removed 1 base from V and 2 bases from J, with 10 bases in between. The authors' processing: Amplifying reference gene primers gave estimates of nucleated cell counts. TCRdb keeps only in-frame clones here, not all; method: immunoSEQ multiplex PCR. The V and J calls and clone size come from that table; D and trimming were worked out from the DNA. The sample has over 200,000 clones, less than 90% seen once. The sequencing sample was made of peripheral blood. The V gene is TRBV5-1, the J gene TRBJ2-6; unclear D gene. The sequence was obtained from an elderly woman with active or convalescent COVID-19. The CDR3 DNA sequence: TGCGCCAGCAGCTTGTCTCAGGTCACTGGGGCCAACGTCCTGACTTTC. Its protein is CASSLSQVTGANVLTF. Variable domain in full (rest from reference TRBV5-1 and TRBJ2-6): KAGVTQTPRYLIKTRGQQVTLSCSPISGHRSVSWYQQTPGQGLQFLFEYFSETQRNKGNFPGRFSGRQFSNSRSEMNVSTLELGDSALYLCASSLSQVTGANVLTFGAGSRLTVL.